Listed below are T cell receptor beta chains from one sample, sequenced in a study of CD8+ T cells in alopecia areata. The protocol was immunoSEQ multiplex PCR, while the TCRdb copy is restricted to in-frame clones and leaves out a portion. The sample contains roughly 150,000 clones, around 55% of which appear only once. This sample comprised CD8+ T cells sorted from blood, obtained at week 0. These receptors were obtained from a human donor with alopecia areata. Both conserved end residues are part of each CDR3. D genes are given only for firm matches. Not all rows give a size; the values are once, few, many and, for expanded clones, a class.

J gene,D gene,CDR3 length,V gene,clone size,CDR3 DNA,CDR3 protein
TRBJ2-3,.,12,TRBV29-1,.,TGCAGCGTTCCAAATCCAGTACATACGCAGTATTTT,CSVPNPVHTQYF
TRBJ2-7,.,11,TRBV25-1,few,TGTGCCAGCAGTGATATTTACGAGCAGTACTTC,CASSDIYEQYF
TRBJ2-1,.,12,TRBV7-9,few,TGTGCCAGCAGCGAAGGGAACAATGAGCAGTTCTTC,CASSEGNNEQFF
TRBJ1-5,.,15,TRBV4-3,.,TGCGCCAGCAGCCCCCGGGACGGTCCAAATCAGCCCCAGCATTTT,CASSPRDGPNQPQHF
TRBJ2-3,.,12,TRBV5-1,.,TGCGCCAGCAGCACATCCACAGATACGCAGTATTTT,CASSTSTDTQYF
TRBJ1-2,TRBD1,15,TRBV27,.,TGTGCCAGCAGTTTATCCCGGGACAGCCGATATGGCTACACCTTC,CASSLSRDSRYGYTF
TRBJ2-7,.,13,TRBV25-1,.,TGTGCCAGCAGTGGTCAGGCCACCTACGAGCAGTACTTC,CASSGQATYEQYF
TRBJ1-5,TRBD1,13,TRBV30,.,TGTGCCTGGAGTGAGGGGGCTGATCAGCCCCAGCATTTT,CAWSEGADQPQHF
TRBJ2-7,TRBD1,12,TRBV6-6,few,TGTGCCACTGGACAGGGTGTAGACGAGCAGTACTTC,CATGQGVDEQYF
TRBJ2-7,.,14,TRBV5-1,.,TGCGCCAGCAGCTTGGGGGAGGTGGTTTACGAGCAGTACTTC,CASSLGEVVYEQYF
TRBJ2-7,TRBD2,12,TRBV15,few,TGTGCCACCGGGACTACCTCCTACGAGCAGTACTTC,CATGTTSYEQYF
TRBJ1-1,TRBD1,15,TRBV6-5,.,TGTGCCAGCAGTTATATGGGGACAGGGAACACTGAAGCTTTCTTT,CASSYMGTGNTEAFF
TRBJ2-2,.,15,TRBV14,few,TGTGCCAGCAGCCAAGAAACAGGGCTACCAGGCGAGCTGTTTTTT,CASSQETGLPGELFF
TRBJ2-3,TRBD1,18,TRBV5-1,.,TGCGCCAGCAGCTTACAATACCCCGGGACAGGGAGAGCAGATACGCAGTATTTT,CASSLQYPGTGRADTQYF
TRBJ1-2,.,13,TRBV13,few,TGTGCCAGCAGCCCGCAGGGAGAGTATGGCTACACCTTC,CASSPQGEYGYTF
TRBJ2-2,.,12,TRBV25-1,.,TGTGCCAGCAGTCCATTTTCCGGGGAGCTGTTTTTT,CASSPFSGELFF
TRBJ2-2,TRBD2,14,TRBV28,few,TGTGCCAGCAGTGGCGCGGGGGACACCGGGGAGCTGTTTTTT,CASSGAGDTGELFF
TRBJ2-2,.,13,TRBV5-6,.,TGTGCCAGCAGCTTACCGGACACCGGGGAGCTGTTTTTT,CASSLPDTGELFF
TRBJ2-7,.,13,TRBV30,few,TGTGCCTGGAGTGGGGGCACCCTCTACGAGCAGTACTTC,CAWSGGTLYEQYF
TRBJ2-1,TRBD2,17,TRBV7-6,few,TGTGCCAGCAGCTTAGCTCGACCCGGACTAGGGACCAATGAGCAGTTCTTC,CASSLARPGLGTNEQFF
TRBJ1-1,.,12,TRBV28,.,TGTGCCAGCAGCCCCCCGGGCACTGAAGCTTTCTTT,CASSPPGTEAFF
TRBJ2-5,.,12,TRBV14,.,TGTGCCAGCAGCCAAGATTTGAAGACCCAGTACTTC,CASSQDLKTQYF
TRBJ2-1,TRBD2,15,TRBV4-3,few,TGCGCCAGCAGCCAAGATAGCGGGCAGTCCAATGAGCAGTTCTTC,CASSQDSGQSNEQFF
TRBJ2-7,TRBD2,16,TRBV27,.,TGTGCCAGCAACCCGTCACGGGGGGAACTCTCCTACGAGCAGTACTTC,CASNPSRGELSYEQYF
TRBJ1-1,.,15,TRBV5-1,.,TGCGCCAGCAGCTTGGTGGGAGGATTGGACACTGAAGCTTTCTTT,CASSLVGGLDTEAFF
TRBJ1-6,.,12,TRBV30,.,TGTGCCTGGACGGGGGGTAATTCACCCCTCCACTTT,CAWTGGNSPLHF
TRBJ2-2,TRBD2,12,TRBV29-1,.,TGCAGCGTGAGCGGGGGAACCGGGGAGCTGTTTTTT,CSVSGGTGELFF
TRBJ1-5,.,14,TRBV6-6,.,TGTGCCAGCAGCCGCCCCGGGACGAATCAGCCCCAGCATTTT,CASSRPGTNQPQHF
TRBJ1-4,TRBD1,17,TRBV23-1,few,TGCGCCAGCAGTCAATGGAAACAGGGGGTATTTGGTGAAAAACTGTTTTTT,CASSQWKQGVFGEKLFF
TRBJ2-7,.,15,TRBV7-9,many,TGTGCCAGCAGCCCTCGGAGTGGTGGAATTGGCGAGCAGTACTTC,CASSPRSGGIGEQYF
TRBJ1-2,TRBD1,13,TRBV7-9,.,TGTGCCAGCAGCGCCGGGACAGGGTATGGCTACACCTTC,CASSAGTGYGYTF
TRBJ1-1,.,15,TRBV23-1,few,TGCGCCAGCAGTCAATCTTCGTCAGCGAGGACTGAAGCTTTCTTT,CASSQSSSARTEAFF
TRBJ1-1,.,13,TRBV30,.,TGTGCCTGGAGTCTATCTAGAGGGACTGAAGCTTTCTTT,CAWSLSRGTEAFF
TRBJ2-1,.,12,TRBV2,.,TGTGCCAGCAGTGTATCAGGGAATGAGCAGTTCTTC,CASSVSGNEQFF
TRBJ1-1,.,16,TRBV7-2,few,TGTGCCAGCAGCCGCACTCCCGGTGGGTCGGACACTGAAGCTTTCTTT,CASSRTPGGSDTEAFF
TRBJ2-4,TRBD1,15,TRBV29-1,.,TGCAGCGTTGAAGATCAGGGACAGGGGTTAGACATTCAGTACTTC,CSVEDQGQGLDIQYF
TRBJ2-3,.,12,TRBV15,.,TGTGCCACCAGCAGAGGTACAGATACGCAGTATTTT,CATSRGTDTQYF
TRBJ2-3,.,15,TRBV5-1,.,TGCGCCAGCAGCTTGGGACAGGGAGGAACAGATACGCAGTATTTT,CASSLGQGGTDTQYF
TRBJ2-2,.,17,TRBV11-2,.,TGTGCCAGCAGCGACTTGCTTGGGCCACGGGGCACCGGGGAGCTGTTTTTT,CASSDLLGPRGTGELFF
TRBJ1-2,TRBD1,15,TRBV5-6,.,TGTGCCAGCAGCTTGGGAACAGGGGTTGACTATGGCTACACCTTC,CASSLGTGVDYGYTF
TRBJ2-3,TRBD1,16,TRBV4-3,.,TGCGCCAGCAGCGAATCCCTCCAGGGGGCCACAGATACGCAGTATTTT,CASSESLQGATDTQYF
TRBJ2-7,.,12,TRBV29-1,.,TGCAGCGTTGAGGGGGCGGGATACGAGCAGTACTTC,CSVEGAGYEQYF
TRBJ2-7,.,15,TRBV29-1,.,TGCAGCGTTGTTTTATCGGCGGAGCGATCCTACGAGCAGTACTTC,CSVVLSAERSYEQYF
TRBJ2-5,TRBD2,15,TRBV30,once,TGTGCCTGGAGTACTAGCGGGGGGCCCCAAGAGACCCAGTACTTC,CAWSTSGGPQETQYF
TRBJ2-1,TRBD1,14,TRBV2,few,TGTGCCAGCAGTGGCGGGACAGGGCCCAATGAGCAGTTCTTC,CASSGGTGPNEQFF
TRBJ1-2,TRBD1,15,TRBV28,.,TGTGCCAGCAGTTTATATATCGGGACAGGGGGCGGCTACACCTTC,CASSLYIGTGGGYTF
TRBJ2-7,.,13,TRBV6-5,.,TGTGCCAGCAGTTACTCGACGGGGAACGAGCAGTACTTC,CASSYSTGNEQYF
TRBJ2-1,TRBD2,14,TRBV10-2,.,TGCGCCAGCAGTGCTAGCGGGGGGGCCAATGAGCAGTTCTTC,CASSASGGANEQFF
TRBJ1-3,.,14,TRBV30,.,TGTGCCTGGAGCGCCGGGGTCGAGAGAAACACCATATATTTT,CAWSAGVERNTIYF
TRBJ1-4,TRBD1,15,TRBV7-6,.,TGTGCCAGCAGCCGGGAGTCGACAGGGAGGGAAAAACTGTTTTTT,CASSRESTGREKLFF
TRBJ2-7,.,17,TRBV2,.,TGTGCCAGCAGTGGTTCCTTAGAAACAGGCTCGACGTACGAGCAGTACTTC,CASSGSLETGSTYEQYF
TRBJ1-1,.,12,TRBV7-6,.,TGTGCCAGCAGCTTAGATACAGGTGAAGCTTTCTTT,CASSLDTGEAFF
TRBJ2-7,.,13,TRBV29-1,few,TGCAGCGTGATCACCTATACTGGGAACGAGCAGTACTTC,CSVITYTGNEQYF
TRBJ2-5,.,13,TRBV7-2,few,TGTGCCAGCAGCTTATCCCCCCTAGAGACCCAGTACTTC,CASSLSPLETQYF